Listed below are T cell receptor beta chains from one sample, sequenced in a study of T-cell memory formation after mild COVID-19. Each CDR3 protein gets one entry after TCRdb re-called the 5' RACE reads with MiXCR. The sample has around 180,000 distinct CDR3 sequences, around 18% seen once. The specimen sequenced was PBMCs or a T cell subset sorted from them (not recorded which). All receptors derive from a man between 18 and 29 years old who had mild COVID-19 (a few samples of this study predate the infection). Cell type and time point are not known. The CDR3 runs from the conserved cysteine through the conserved F or W. A D gene is named only where the DNA matches it firmly. Expanded clones are given a class, and other clones once, few, many or no size at all.

j_call v_call d_call clone_size cdr3_aa cdr3_nt
TRBJ2-1 TRBV7-9 TRBD2 many CASTGGAGSYNEQFF TGTGCCAGCACTGGAGGAGCGGGGTCGTACAATGAGCAGTTCTTC
TRBJ2-5 TRBV5-1 NA NA CASSFIPEAQYF TGCGCCAGCAGCTTTATTCCAGAGGCCCAGTACTTC
TRBJ1-2 TRBV3-1 NA few CASSRGPDYGYTF TGTGCCAGCAGCCGAGGGCCGGACTATGGCTACACCTTC
TRBJ1-2 TRBV28 NA NA CASSLPGEGYTF TGTGCCAGCAGTTTACCCGGGGAAGGCTACACCTTC
TRBJ1-6 TRBV6-5 NA NA CASSYSSQGGGSPLHF TGTGCCAGCAGTTACTCATCCCAGGGTGGGGGTTCACCCCTCCACTTT
TRBJ1-5 TRBV30 NA NA CAWSLRDQPQHF TGTGCCTGGAGTCTCCGAGATCAGCCCCAGCATTTT
TRBJ2-1 TRBV10-3 NA many CAISDSYNEQFF TGTGCCATCAGTGACAGTTACAATGAGCAGTTCTTC
TRBJ2-6 TRBV20-1 TRBD2 NA CSASRGGSGANVLTF TGCAGTGCTAGTCGCGGGGGCTCTGGGGCCAACGTCCTGACTTTC
TRBJ2-1 TRBV2 NA NA CASSEAGGAYNEQFF TGTGCCAGCAGTGAAGCGGGGGGGGCATACAATGAGCAGTTCTTC
TRBJ1-2 TRBV7-8 NA few CASSLVPDSYRGYTF TGTGCCAGCAGCTTAGTTCCAGACTCGTACCGTGGCTACACCTTC
TRBJ2-3 TRBV5-1 NA NA CASNRVELGTDTQYF TGCGCCAGCAATCGAGTCGAATTGGGCACAGATACGCAGTATTTT
TRBJ1-2 TRBV4-1 NA few CASSQDWEGANYGYTF TGCGCCAGCAGCCAAGATTGGGAGGGGGCTAACTATGGCTACACCTTC
TRBJ1-3 TRBV28 NA few CASRDSVGNTIYF TGTGCCAGCAGGGACAGCGTGGGAAACACCATATATTTT
TRBJ2-3 TRBV10-3 TRBD2 NA CAIRGSGGDTQYF TGTGCCATCAGGGGTAGCGGGGGAGATACGCAGTATTTT
TRBJ1-2 TRBV11-1 TRBD1 NA CASSHRDRDIYGYTF TGTGCCAGCAGCCACCGGGACAGGGATATCTATGGCTACACCTTC
TRBJ2-3 TRBV10-1 NA NA CASREEGTDTQYF TGCGCCAGCAGGGAGGAGGGCACAGATACGCAGTATTTT
TRBJ2-3 TRBV4-3 NA NA CASSPRGSDTQYF TGCGCCAGCAGCCCCCGGGGTTCAGATACGCAGTATTTT
TRBJ2-4 TRBV5-1 NA few CASSLVSPPGDIQYF TGCGCCAGCAGCTTGGTTTCCCCCCCAGGAGACATTCAGTACTTC
TRBJ2-1 TRBV6-5 TRBD2 few CASGGTSGVMGEQFF TGTGCCAGCGGCGGGACTAGCGGGGTAATGGGTGAGCAGTTCTTC
TRBJ2-5 TRBV29-1 NA NA CSVDPGARETQYF TGCAGCGTTGACCCCGGGGCGAGGGAGACCCAGTACTTC
TRBJ2-5 TRBV4-2 TRBD2 NA CASSQGAGGPIGETQYF TGTGCCAGCAGCCAAGGAGCGGGGGGGCCGATAGGGGAGACCCAGTACTTC
TRBJ1-5 TRBV5-1 NA NA CASSQDGRNQPQHF TGCGCCAGCAGCCAGGACGGACGGAATCAGCCCCAGCATTTT
TRBJ2-3 TRBV9 TRBD2 NA CASSLRAGGGYTDTQYF TGTGCCAGCAGCCTCCGCGCGGGCGGGGGGTACACAGATACGCAGTATTTT
TRBJ2-1 TRBV20-1 TRBD2 NA CSARDPLRGGNYNEQFF TGCAGTGCTAGAGATCCCCTGCGGGGGGGGAACTACAATGAGCAGTTCTTC
TRBJ1-3 TRBV5-1 NA few CASSLNDGNTIYF TGCGCCAGCAGCTTGAATGATGGAAACACCATATATTTT
TRBJ2-5 TRBV7-2 TRBD2 NA CASSLSTLTSGGWETQYF TGTGCCAGCAGCCTCTCTACCCTCACTAGCGGGGGGTGGGAGACCCAGTACTTC
TRBJ2-5 TRBV20-1 NA NA CSARGRLVRETQYF TGCAGTGCTAGAGGTCGACTAGTAAGAGAGACCCAGTACTTC
TRBJ2-5 TRBV2 NA many CASSVPRGLRETQYF TGTGCCAGCAGTGTTCCCAGGGGACTTCGGGAGACCCAGTACTTC
TRBJ1-2 TRBV12-3/TRBV12-4 TRBD1 few CASSLADRVSIYGYTF TGTGCCAGCAGTTTGGCCGACAGGGTGTCCATCTATGGCTACACCTTC
TRBJ1-1 TRBV6-2/TRBV6-3 NA NA CASSYPRGKAQNTDAIF TGTGCCAGCAGTTACCCCCGGGGCAAGGCCCAGAACACTGACGCTATCTTT
TRBJ2-3 TRBV9 NA many CASSVFPGEVADTQYF TGTGCCAGCAGCGTATTCCCAGGGGAGGTTGCAGATACGCAGTATTTT
TRBJ2-1 TRBV7-8 NA once CASSFQGGLNEQFF TGTGCCAGCAGCTTTCAGGGGGGTCTGAATGAGCAGTTCTTC
TRBJ2-3 TRBV10-1 NA NA CASSEPGAGDTQYF TGCGCCAGCAGTGAACCGGGGGCTGGAGATACGCAGTATTTT
TRBJ1-3 TRBV6-6 NA NA CASSPMGGSGNTIYF TGTGCCAGCAGTCCGATGGGGGGAAGCGGAAACACCATATATTTT
TRBJ2-1 TRBV7-9 TRBD2 NA CASSLLAAYNEQFF TGTGCCAGCAGCCTACTAGCGGCCTACAATGAGCAGTTCTTC
TRBJ2-3 TRBV5-1 NA few CASSSSEGGAMDTQYF TGCGCCAGCAGCTCCTCGGAGGGGGGCGCAATGGATACGCAGTATTTT
TRBJ2-2 TRBV5-1 NA NA CASSLDRSNTGELFF TGCGCCAGCAGCTTGGACAGGTCGAACACCGGGGAGCTGTTTTTT
TRBJ1-2 TRBV5-1 NA NA CASSSGPPPAYGYTF TGCGCCAGCAGCTCGGGACCACCACCCGCGTATGGCTACACCTTC
TRBJ2-2 TRBV5-5 NA few CASSLRGRDTGELFF TGTGCCAGCAGCTTGCGGGGGCGCGACACCGGGGAGCTGTTTTTT
TRBJ1-5 TRBV12-3/TRBV12-4 TRBD1 few CATQTGDMAQHF TGTGCCACCCAGACAGGGGATATGGCCCAGCATTTT
TRBJ2-2 TRBV7-9 NA few CASSLGTANTGELFF TGTGCCAGCAGCTTAGGGACGGCGAACACCGGGGAGCTGTTTTTT
TRBJ2-3 TRBV4-1 TRBD2 NA CASSQDLTSGAPDTQYF TGCGCCAGCAGCCAAGACTTGACTAGCGGGGCCCCAGATACGCAGTATTTT
TRBJ2-7 TRBV7-2 TRBD2 NA CASMVGGGAFEQYF TGTGCCAGCATGGTCGGCGGGGGGGCCTTCGAGCAGTACTTC
TRBJ1-2 TRBV5-1 TRBD1 few CASSAGGQGVDGYTF TGCGCCAGCAGCGCCGGCGGGCAGGGGGTCGATGGCTACACCTTC
TRBJ1-2 TRBV12-3/TRBV12-4 NA few CASSFNSGSYGYTF TGTGCCAGCAGTTTTAATTCAGGCTCCTATGGCTACACCTTC
TRBJ1-2 TRBV6-5 NA few CASSYSGVSRLGYGYTF TGTGCCAGCAGTTACTCGGGAGTCAGCCGATTGGGCTATGGCTACACCTTC
TRBJ1-5 TRBV12-3/TRBV12-4 NA NA CASSRMSGAQPQHF TGTGCCAGCAGCCGGATGAGTGGTGCTCAGCCCCAGCATTTT
TRBJ2-5 TRBV28 NA few CASSTARKTQYF TGTGCCAGCAGTACCGCACGGAAGACCCAGTACTTC
TRBJ1-2 TRBV6-1 NA few CASSEGDRIWGYTF TGTGCCAGCAGTGAAGGAGACAGGATTTGGGGCTACACCTTC
TRBJ1-1 TRBV20-1 NA NA CSARGSRAGTEAFF TGCAGTGCTAGAGGAAGCAGGGCTGGCACTGAAGCTTTCTTT
TRBJ1-1 TRBV30 NA NA CAWSKGLEAEAFF TGTGCCTGGAGTAAGGGGTTGGAGGCTGAAGCTTTCTTT